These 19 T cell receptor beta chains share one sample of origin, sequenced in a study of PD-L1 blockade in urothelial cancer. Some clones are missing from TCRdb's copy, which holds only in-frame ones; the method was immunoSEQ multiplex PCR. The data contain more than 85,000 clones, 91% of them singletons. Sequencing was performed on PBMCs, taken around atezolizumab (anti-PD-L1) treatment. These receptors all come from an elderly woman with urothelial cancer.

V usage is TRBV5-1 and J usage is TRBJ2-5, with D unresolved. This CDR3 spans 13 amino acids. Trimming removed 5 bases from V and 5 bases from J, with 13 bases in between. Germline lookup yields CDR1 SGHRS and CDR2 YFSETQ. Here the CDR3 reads CASSSGSTETQYF. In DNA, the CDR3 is TGCGCCAGCAGTTCCGGGTCTACCGAGACCCAGTACTTC.

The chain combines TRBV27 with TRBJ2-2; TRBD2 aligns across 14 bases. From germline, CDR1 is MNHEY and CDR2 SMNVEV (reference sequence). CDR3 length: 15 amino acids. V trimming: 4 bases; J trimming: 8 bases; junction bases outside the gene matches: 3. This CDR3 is CASSSGTSGRGELFF. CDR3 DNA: TGTGCCAGCAGTTCGGGGACTAGCGGGAGAGGGGAGCTGTTTTTT.

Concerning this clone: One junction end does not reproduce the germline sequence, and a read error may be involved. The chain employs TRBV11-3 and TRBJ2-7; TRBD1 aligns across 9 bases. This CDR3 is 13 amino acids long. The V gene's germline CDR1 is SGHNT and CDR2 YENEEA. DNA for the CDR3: TGTGCCAGCAGCTTAGTCCGGACAGGGGAAATTACCTTC. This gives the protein CASSLVRTGEITF.

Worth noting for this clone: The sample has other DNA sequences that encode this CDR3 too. The CDR3 region has the DNA TGTGCCAGCACGGTTGGTGGGAACACTGAAGCTTTCTTT. Amino acid sequence: CASTVGGNTEAFF. V gene TRBV2 combines with J gene TRBJ1-1, with no clear D. Germline V gene data show CDR1 as SNHLY and CDR2 as FYNNEI. The V gene lost 7 bases and the J gene lost 1 base, with 10 bases spanning the gap. The CDR3 extends over 13 amino acids.

CDR3 in amino acids: CASSQDPGSGYNEQFF. For the CDR3, the DNA is TGTGCCAGCAGCCAAGATCCCGGGAGTGGCTACAATGAGCAGTTCTTC. V gene TRBV4-2 combines with J gene TRBJ2-1; weak D call: TRBD2 (6 bases). The CDR3 runs to 16 residues. Germline V gives CDR1 LGHNA, CDR2 YNFKEQ. Trimming stripped 0 bases from V and 3 bases from J, with 12 bases between.

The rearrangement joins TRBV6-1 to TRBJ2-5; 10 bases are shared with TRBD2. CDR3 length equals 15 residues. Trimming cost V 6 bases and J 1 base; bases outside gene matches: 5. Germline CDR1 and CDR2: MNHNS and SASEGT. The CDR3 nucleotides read TGTGCCAGCAGCAATAGACTAGCGGGCCAAGAGACCCAGTACTTC. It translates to CASSNRLAGQETQYF.

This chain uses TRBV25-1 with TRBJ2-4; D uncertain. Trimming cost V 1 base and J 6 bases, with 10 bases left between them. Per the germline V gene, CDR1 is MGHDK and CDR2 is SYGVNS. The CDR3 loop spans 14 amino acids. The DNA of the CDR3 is TGTGCCAGCAGTGAATCGAGGTCTGCAAACATTCAGTACTTC. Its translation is CASSESRSANIQYF.

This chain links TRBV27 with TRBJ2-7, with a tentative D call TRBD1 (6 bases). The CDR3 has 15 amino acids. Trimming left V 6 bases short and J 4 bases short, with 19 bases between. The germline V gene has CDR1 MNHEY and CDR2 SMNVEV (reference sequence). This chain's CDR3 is CASRPADSRHYEQYF. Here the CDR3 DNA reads TGTGCCAGCAGGCCCGCGGACAGCCGCCATTACGAGCAGTACTTC.

The CDR3 coding sequence is TGTGCCAGCTCACGAGAAAGGCAGGGGGCGAGTCAGCCCCAGCATTTT. This gives the protein CASSRERQGASQPQHF. The chain has TRBV18 and TRBJ1-5, with 8 bases that match TRBD1. Germline V gene lookup returns CDR1 KGHSH and CDR2 LQKENI. This CDR3 spans 16 amino acids. The trim removed 4 bases at V and 6 bases at J, leaving 11 bases unmatched.

The CDR3 sequence is CATSEGRFSGNTIYF. The DNA for the CDR3 is TGTGCCACCAGCGAAGGGAGGTTCTCTGGAAACACCATATATTTT. The rearrangement links TRBV15 to TRBJ1-3, with D unclear. The germline V and J ends were trimmed by 5 bases and 0 bases, with 11 bases remaining between them. Germline CDR1 is LNHNV and CDR2 is YYDKDF (reference sequence). The CDR3 contains 15 residues.

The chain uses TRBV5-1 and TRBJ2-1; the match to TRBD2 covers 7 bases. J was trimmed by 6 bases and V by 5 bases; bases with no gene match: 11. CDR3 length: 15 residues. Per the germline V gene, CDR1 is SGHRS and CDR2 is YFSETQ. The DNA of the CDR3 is TGCGCCAGCAGTCTTGGGAGGGCTCGTGGCAATGAGCAGTTCTTC. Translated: CASSLGRARGNEQFF.

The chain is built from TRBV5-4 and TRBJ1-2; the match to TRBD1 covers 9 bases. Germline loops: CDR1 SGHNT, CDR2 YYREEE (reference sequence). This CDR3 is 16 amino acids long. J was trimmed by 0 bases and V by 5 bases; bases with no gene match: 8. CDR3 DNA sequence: TGTGCCAGCAGGACAGGGGGGGAGTTAGCTAACTATGGCTACACCTTC. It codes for CASRTGGELANYGYTF.

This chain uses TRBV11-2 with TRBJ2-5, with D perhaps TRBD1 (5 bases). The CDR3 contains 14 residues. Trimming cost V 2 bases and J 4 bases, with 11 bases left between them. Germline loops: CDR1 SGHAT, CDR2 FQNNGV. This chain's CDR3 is CASSLSTQGETQYF. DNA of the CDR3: TGTGCCAGCAGCTTATCGACCCAGGGAGAGACCCAGTACTTC.

CDR3 DNA sequence: TGTGCCAGCAGCCCCGGGTTGGGCTCCTACAATGAGCAGTTCTTC. Translating gives CASSPGLGSYNEQFF. The rearrangement uses TRBV5-4 and TRBJ2-1; D unclear. Trimming removed 4 bases from V and 0 bases from J, with 11 bases in between. Germline CDR1 SGHNT, CDR2 YYREEE (reference sequence). The CDR3 covers 15 residues.

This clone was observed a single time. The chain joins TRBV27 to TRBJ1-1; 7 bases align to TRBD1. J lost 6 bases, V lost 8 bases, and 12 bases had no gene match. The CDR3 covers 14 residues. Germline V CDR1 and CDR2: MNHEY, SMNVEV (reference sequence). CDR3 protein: CASVPRQGAAEAFF. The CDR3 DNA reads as TGTGCCAGCGTTCCCAGACAGGGAGCAGCTGAAGCTTTCTTT.

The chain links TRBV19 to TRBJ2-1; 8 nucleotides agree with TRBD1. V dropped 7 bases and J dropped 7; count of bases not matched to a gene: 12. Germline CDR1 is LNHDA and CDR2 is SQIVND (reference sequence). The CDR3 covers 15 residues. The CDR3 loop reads CASTYGQGGVNEQFF. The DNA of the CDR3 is TGTGCCAGTACGTACGGACAGGGTGGTGTGAATGAGCAGTTCTTC.

The CDR3 DNA reads TGTGCCAGCAGTCTCTTGCGGGTCCAGGATGAGCAGTTCTTC. Its protein product is CASSLLRVQDEQFF. V and J are TRBV2 and TRBJ2-1; D might be TRBD2 (5 bases). V lost 5 bases and J 8 bases, leaving 16 bases between the germline ends. This CDR3 has 14 amino acids. Germline values: CDR1 SNHLY, CDR2 FYNNEI.

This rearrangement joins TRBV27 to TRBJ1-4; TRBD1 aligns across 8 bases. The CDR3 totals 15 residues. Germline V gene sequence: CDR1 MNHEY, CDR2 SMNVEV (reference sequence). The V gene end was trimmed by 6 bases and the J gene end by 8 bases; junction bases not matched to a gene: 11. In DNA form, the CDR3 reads TGTGCCAGCAGACGACCAGGGGGCATTAACGAAAAACTGTTTTTT. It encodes CASRRPGGINEKLFF.

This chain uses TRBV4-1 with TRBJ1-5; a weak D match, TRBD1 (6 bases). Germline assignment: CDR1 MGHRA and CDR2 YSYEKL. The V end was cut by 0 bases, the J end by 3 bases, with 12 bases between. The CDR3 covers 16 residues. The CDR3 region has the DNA TGCGCCAGCAGCCAAGATGGAACAGGGCTCAATCAGCCCCAGCATTTT. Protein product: CASSQDGTGLNQPQHF.